This T cell receptor beta chain was observed in a study of T cell repertoires in cytomegalovirus infection. Whole-study context: Indications came from public TCR beta signatures; they pointed to CMV infection and to a matching HLA type.

About this clonotype itself: Its cognate antigen is unknown. This may stem from a read error, because a much larger clone lies one nucleotide away.

Study-level points and caveats: Carriers of CMV plus the relevant HLA were identified by cumulative public TCR beta family frequency. Across the ex vivo response, the dominant clonotypes were HLA-C-restricted CMV-specific TCR beta clonotypes.

TCRdb reprocessed the reads with MiXCR, giving one entry per CDR3 protein. The table has about half a million distinct CDR3 sequences, roughly 34% seen once. The CDR3 consists of 17 residues. The germline gives CDR1 LNHDA, CDR2 SQIVND (reference sequence). Source: cultured PBMCs, taken from culture after CMV antigen stimulation. The chain has TRBV19 and TRBJ2-3; 11 nucleotides match TRBD1. The sequence was obtained from a human donor in good health (CMV status not recorded). Some clones in this sample may be carry-over from other donors' samples. Written as DNA, the CDR3 is TGTGTCAGTAGTAGGACAGGGGGCCGGGGTCCAACAGATACGCAGTATTTT. Translated, it gives CVSSRTGGRGPTDTQYF.